This T cell receptor (beta chain) was documented in a study of cytomegalovirus exposure and HLA in healthy donors. Study-level points and caveats: Reports showed the classifier diagnosing cytomegalovirus status with high specificity and sensitivity. Earlier findings revealed that most TCR beta V segments proved productive either about 90% or about 30% of the time. Information on immune exposure was restricted to one variable (CMV serostatus).

In the case of this clone: Its antigen is not identified.

Germline assignment: CDR1 SGDLS and CDR2 YYNGEE. The CDR3 has 12 residues. The V end was cut by 4 bases, the J end by 3 bases, with 6 bases between. The PCR used 60 Vbeta and 13 Jbeta primers. The assay was immunoSEQ multiplex PCR, and TCRdb's table has in-frame clones only and misses some. Of about 130,000 clones listed, roughly 84% are singletons. The chain is built from TRBV9 and TRBJ2-3; D is unclear. The sequenced sample consisted of PBMCs. The source of this sequence is a girl between 2 and 10 years old in good health and CMV-seronegative. The CDR3 sequence: CASSPTTDTQYF. As DNA, the CDR3 is TGTGCCAGCAGCCCAACTACAGATACGCAGTATTTT.